These T cell receptor beta chains were read from a single sample in a study of blood T cell repertoires in COVID-19. TCRdb keeps only in-frame clones here, not all; method: immunoSEQ multiplex PCR. The table lists 250,000 to 300,000 clones, roughly 85% of them singletons. The specimen sequenced was peripheral blood. The receptors derive from a man aged 60 to 69 who had recovered from COVID-19. The CDR3 runs from the conserved cysteine through the conserved F or W. The D gene is left open where the match is weak. A clone size is listed for some rows: how often the clone was seen (once, few, many), or a class if it is expanded.

>many|TRBV7-2|.|TRBJ2-1
CASSLPGGGNEQFF
TGTGCCAGCAGCTTACCGGGGGGCGGTAATGAGCAGTTCTTC
>.|TRBV5-6|TRBD2|TRBJ2-3
CASSLALGGADTQYF
TGTGCCAGCAGCTTGGCCCTCGGGGGGGCAGATACGCAGTATTTT
>few|TRBV12-3/TRBV12-4|.|TRBJ1-1
CASSSSGGVLAFF
TGTGCCAGCAGTTCCTCGGGGGGTGTTTTGGCTTTCTTT
>.|TRBV5-1|.|TRBJ2-6
CASSLNREASGANVLTF
TGCGCCAGCAGCTTGAACAGGGAAGCGTCTGGGGCCAACGTCCTGACTTTC
>.|TRBV5-1|.|TRBJ1-1
CASSKTISASIDTEAFF
TGCGCCAGCAGCAAAACCATTAGCGCCTCCATAGACACTGAAGCTTTCTTT
>.|TRBV13|TRBD2|TRBJ2-2
CASSSRWGGSTGELFF
TGTGCCAGCAGCTCCCGGTGGGGGGGGAGCACCGGGGAGCTGTTTTTT
>.|TRBV9|TRBD1|TRBJ1-4
CASSVHRGGTTNEKLFF
TGTGCCAGCAGCGTACACAGGGGCGGCACAACTAATGAAAAACTGTTTTTT
>.|TRBV3-1/TRBV3-2|TRBD1|TRBJ2-7
CASSQTGGSYEQYF
TGTGCCAGCAGCCAGACAGGGGGCTCCTACGAGCAGTACTTC
>.|TRBV5-1|.|TRBJ2-4
CASSSDSTIAKNIQYF
TGCGCCAGCAGCTCGGACTCCACAATAGCCAAAAACATTCAGTACTTC
>.|TRBV12-5|.|TRBJ2-3
CASEQPKRSTDTQYF
TGTGCTAGCGAACAGCCGAAACGTAGCACAGATACGCAGTATTTT
>.|TRBV5-1|.|TRBJ1-4
CASSRAETEGNEKLFF
TGCGCCAGCAGCCGGGCCGAGACTGAGGGTAATGAAAAACTGTTTTTT
>.|TRBV5-6|.|TRBJ2-3
CASSLGGARDTQYF
TGTGCCAGCAGCTTGGGTGGGGCTCGGGATACGCAGTATTTT
>.|TRBV27|.|TRBJ2-5
CASSFGLANGETQYF
TGTGCCAGCAGTTTTGGTCTAGCGAATGGGGAGACCCAGTACTTC
>.|TRBV20-1|.|TRBJ2-7
CSATSSHEQYF
TGCAGTGCTACCTCTTCCCACGAGCAGTACTTC
>once|TRBV5-1|TRBD2|TRBJ2-7
CASSLASGTYYEQYF
TGCGCCAGCAGCTTGGCTAGCGGGACCTATTACGAGCAGTACTTC
>.|TRBV7-2|.|TRBJ2-1
CASSSVASVTYNEQFF
TGTGCCAGCAGCTCCGTCGCTAGCGTCACCTACAATGAGCAGTTCTTC
>.|TRBV7-8|.|TRBJ2-1
CASSSHGTRYNEQFF
TGTGCCAGCAGCTCACACGGGACTCGGTACAATGAGCAGTTCTTC
>medium-sized|TRBV3-1/TRBV3-2|TRBD1|TRBJ1-2
CASSKTSGQGAKGYTF
TGTGCCAGCAGTAAAACCTCCGGACAGGGGGCGAAGGGCTACACCTTC
>.|TRBV5-5|TRBD2|TRBJ2-1
CASSRGSHGLVDEQFF
TGTGCCAGCAGCCGGGGGAGCCACGGACTAGTCGATGAGCAGTTCTTC
>.|TRBV19|TRBD1|TRBJ1-5
CASSLGQGYQPQHF
TGTGCCAGTAGTCTAGGACAGGGTTATCAGCCCCAGCATTTT
>.|TRBV21-1|.|TRBJ1-3
CASSIETGHSGNTIYF
TGTGCCAGCAGCATAGAGACAGGGCACTCTGGAAACACCATATATTTT
>once|TRBV6-5|TRBD1|TRBJ1-6
CASSSGQYNSPLHF
TGTGCCAGCAGTTCGGGACAGTATAATTCACCCCTCCACTTT
>.|TRBV15|TRBD1|TRBJ1-1
CATSDRAGGYAFF
TGTGCCACCAGCGACAGGGCAGGGGGGTACGCTTTCTTT
>few|TRBV3-1/TRBV3-2|TRBD1|TRBJ1-2
CASSQAGRGHGYTF
TGTGCCAGCAGCCAAGCGGGAAGGGGGCATGGCTACACCTTC
>once|TRBV9|TRBD2|TRBJ2-5
CASSVETSGSWAQTRQETQYF
TGTGCCAGCAGCGTAGAAACTAGCGGGAGTTGGGCCCAGACTCGACAAGAGACCCAGTACTTC
>.|TRBV5-1|TRBD1|TRBJ2-5
CASSLGPGQGQETQYF
TGCGCCAGCAGCTTGGGACCGGGACAGGGGCAAGAGACCCAGTACTTC
>once|TRBV7-9|.|TRBJ1-2
CASGEGPGGYTF
TGTGCCAGCGGGGAGGGGCCTGGGGGCTACACCTTC
>.|TRBV10-1|.|TRBJ2-5
CASSESYGEETQYF
TGCGCCAGCAGTGAGTCGTACGGAGAGGAGACCCAGTACTTC
>once|TRBV27|.|TRBJ1-2
CASSLSFPRTRIGYGYTF
TGTGCCAGCAGTTTATCGTTCCCTAGGACAAGGATAGGCTATGGCTACACCTTC
>few|TRBV7-9|TRBD1|TRBJ1-4
CASSLEGAAPGVFF
TGTGCCAGCAGCTTAGAGGGGGCAGCGCCTGGGGTGTTTTTT
>.|TRBV7-2|.|TRBJ2-5
CASSAVPGTQYF
TGTGCCAGCAGCGCAGTACCAGGGACCCAGTACTTC
>few|TRBV2|TRBD1|TRBJ2-7
CASSESQGLPYEQYF
TGTGCCAGCAGTGAATCACAGGGGCTACCCTACGAGCAGTACTTC